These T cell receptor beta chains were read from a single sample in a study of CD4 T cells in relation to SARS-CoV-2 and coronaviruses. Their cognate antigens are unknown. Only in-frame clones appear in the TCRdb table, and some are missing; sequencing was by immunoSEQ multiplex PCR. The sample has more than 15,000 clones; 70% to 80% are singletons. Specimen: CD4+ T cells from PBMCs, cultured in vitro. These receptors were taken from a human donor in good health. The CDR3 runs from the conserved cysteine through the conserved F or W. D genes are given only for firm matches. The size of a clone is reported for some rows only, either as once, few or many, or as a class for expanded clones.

CASSLTGTGSYEQYF TGCGCCAGCAGCCTGACCGGGACGGGGAGCTACGAGCAGTACTTC TRBV5-1 . . TRBJ2-7
CASSLSGGPVYEQFF TGTGCCAGCAGCCTCTCGGGAGGGCCTGTCTATGAGCAGTTCTTC TRBV7-3 . TRBD2 TRBJ2-1
CASSQDSGRVTGELFF TGTGCCAGCAGCCAAGATAGCGGGAGGGTAACCGGGGAGCTGTTTTTT TRBV4-2 . TRBD2 TRBJ2-2
CASSPRDSSGNTIYF TGTGCCAGCTCACCTCGGGACAGCTCTGGAAACACCATATATTTT TRBV18 . TRBD1 TRBJ1-3
CASSQALAGEGEQFF TGTGCCAGCAGCCAAGCCCTAGCGGGAGAGGGTGAGCAGTTCTTC TRBV4-2 . TRBD2 TRBJ2-1
CATSDLGASGSYFNTGELFF TGTGCCACCAGTGATTTAGGTGCTAGCGGGAGCTATTTTAACACCGGGGAGCTGTTTTTT TRBV24-1 . TRBD2 TRBJ2-2
CASSSLAGGEQYF TGTGCCAGCAGTTCTCTAGCGGGAGGCGAGCAGTACTTC TRBV28 few TRBD2 TRBJ2-7
CASSIHRSYEQYF TGTGCCAGTAGTATTCACAGATCCTACGAGCAGTACTTC TRBV19 . . TRBJ2-7
CASSDSLENTIYF TGTGCCAGCAGTGACAGTCTGGAAAACACCATATATTTT TRBV6-6 . . TRBJ1-3
CASSAHNRDTGELFF TGCGCCAGCAGCGCGCACAACAGAGACACCGGGGAGCTGTTTTTT TRBV5-1 . . TRBJ2-2
CARSSRQGRPPGANVLTF TGTGCCAGAAGCAGCAGACAGGGGAGACCTCCTGGGGCCAACGTCCTGACTTTC TRBV7-5 . . TRBJ2-6
CASSRGLEVGELFF TGCGCCAGCAGCCGGGGACTCGAGGTCGGGGAGCTGTTTTTT TRBV5-1 few . TRBJ2-2
CASSLPSGPSTDTQYF TGTGCCAGCAGCTTACCTTCAGGGCCGAGCACAGATACGCAGTATTTT TRBV11-1 . . TRBJ2-3
CATRSGIQETQYF TGTGCCACACGTAGCGGGATCCAAGAGACCCAGTACTTC TRBV10-3 . TRBD2 TRBJ2-5
CASSLRGLSTDTQYF TGCGCCAGCAGCTTGAGAGGACTTAGCACAGATACGCAGTATTTT TRBV5-1 . . TRBJ2-3
CASSRQGNTGELFF TGTGCCAGCAGTCGTCAGGGAAACACCGGGGAGCTGTTTTTT TRBV2 . . TRBJ2-2
CASSSGSYNEQFF TGTGCCAGCAGCTCGGGCTCCTACAATGAGCAGTTCTTC TRBV11-3 few . TRBJ2-1
CASSSAPGQGDTEAFF TGTGCCAGCAGCAGCGCGCCGGGACAGGGGGACACTGAAGCTTTCTTT TRBV6-6 . TRBD1 TRBJ1-1
CASSPSRLGYITKTETQYF TGTGCCAGCAGCCCAAGCAGACTAGGGTATATTACAAAAACTGAGACCCAGTACTTC TRBV5-6 once . TRBJ2-5
CASSFGGQEFATQYF TGTGCCAGCAGCTTCGGGGGACAGGAGTTCGCGACCCAGTACTTC TRBV7-9 . TRBD1 TRBJ2-5
CASSQASLPGGYTF TGTGCCAGCAGCCAAGCCTCCCTACCTGGTGGCTACACCTTC TRBV14 . . TRBJ1-2
CASSSGNGGANVLTF TGTGCCAGCAGCTCAGGGAATGGTGGGGCCAACGTCCTGACTTTC TRBV7-3 few . TRBJ2-6
CASSGTGRTDTQYF TGCGCCAGCAGTGGTACAGGTAGAACAGATACGCAGTATTTT TRBV10-1 once . TRBJ2-3
CASHPRGNTGELFF TGTGCCAGCCACCCGAGGGGCAACACCGGGGAGCTGTTTTTT TRBV2 once . TRBJ2-2
CASSQGGRGTGYTF TGTGCCAGCAGCCAAGGGGGTAGGGGTACGGGCTACACCTTC TRBV3-1/TRBV3-2 . . TRBJ1-2
CASSRAGGPGELFF TGTGCCAGCAGTCGGGCGGGAGGGCCCGGGGAGCTGTTTTTT TRBV2 . TRBD2 TRBJ2-2
CASSLDPSRVTGELFF TGCGCCAGCAGCTTGGATCCTTCCAGGGTAACCGGGGAGCTGTTTTTT TRBV5-1 once . TRBJ2-2
CASSPAGTGTEAFF TGTGCCAGTAGTCCCGCCGGGACAGGGACTGAAGCTTTCTTT TRBV19 . TRBD1 TRBJ1-1